In this sample, the clone carrying this TCR beta chain turned up a few times. Its cognate antigen is unknown. These data belong to a study of T cells in Graves' hyperthyroidism and ophthalmopathy. Study-wide findings and caveats: Before onset, ophthalmopathy was predicted by the model a median approximately 6.5 months earlier. Also found in blood were most expanded thyroid clonotypes above 0.001.

Calling Graves' hyperthyroidism stable meant ophthalmopathy did not progress within 18 months. PBMCs were obtained from approximately 10 ml fresh peripheral blood. RNA transcripts yielded amplified TCR beta CDR3 regions. In the first-round RT-PCR of the TCR CDR3, the HTBI primer set was used. MiXCR, run by TCRdb on the multiplex PCR reads, gives a single entry per CDR3 protein. The sample yields about 360,000 distinct CDR3 sequences, less than 15% seen once. The CDR3 is 16 residues long. The germline V gene has CDR1 SGHTA and CDR2 FQGNSA. Trimming shortened V by 4 bases and J by 10 bases, and 22 bases separated the two germline ends.

The J gene is TRBJ1-4, the V gene TRBV7-2; D is perhaps TRBD1 (5 bases). Specimen: blood. This TCR derives from a woman aged 18-29 years with Graves' hyperthyroidism. The CDR3 here is CASSSSPGGRVGKLFF. The CDR3 DNA reads as TGTGCCAGCAGCTCATCCCCCGGGGGACGAGTTGGAAAACTGTTTTTT.